The sample holds many counts of the clone carrying this T cell receptor beta chain. Its antigen is currently unknown. Template material for amplifying TCR beta CDR3 regions consisted of RNA transcripts. When the TCR CDR3 underwent first-round RT-PCR, the HTBI primer set was used. In TCRdb, the multiplex PCR reads were re-called with MiXCR into one record per CDR3 protein. Of under 350,000 distinct CDR3 sequences detected, roughly 14% appear once; the ten largest clones hold about 8%. The data originate from a study of T cells in Graves' hyperthyroidism and ophthalmopathy. Study in general: The authors collected peripheral blood at initial diagnosis, before any treatment. General observations from the study: Stable hyperthyroidism was told apart from ophthalmopathy by a model built on 13 V-J features.

V was clipped by 3 bases and J by 4 bases, with 12 bases between them. The CDR3 runs to 13 residues. Per germline, CDR1 DFQATT and CDR2 SNEGSKA (reference sequence). V and J are TRBV20-1 and TRBJ2-5, with D tentatively TRBD1 or TRBD2 (6 bases each). This clonotype originated in a woman between 25 and 40 years old with Graves' hyperthyroidism that later progressed to Graves' ophthalmopathy. Sequencing was carried out using blood. The CDR3, as DNA: TGCAGTGCTAGTTCGTCGGGGGCAGAGACCCAGTACTTC. This codes for CSASSSGAETQYF.